The 10 T cell receptor beta chains below come from one sample, sequenced in a study of blood T cell repertoires in COVID-19. Measured with immunoSEQ multiplex PCR; TCRdb has only the in-frame clones, and not every one. The repertoire holds approximately 190,000 clones, roughly 79% seen once, with roughly a sixth in the top ten. What was sequenced was peripheral blood. These receptors were taken from a man in his sixties with active or convalescent COVID-19.

Turning to this clone: This same CDR3 is encoded by further DNA sequences in the sample. The chain links TRBV5-1 to TRBJ1-2, with D tentatively TRBD1 (5 bases). Trimming cost V 1 base and J 3 bases, with 10 bases left between them. CDR1 and CDR2 (germline): SGHRS, YFSETQ. This CDR3 is built from 14 residues. Here the CDR3 reads CASSLRGSDYGYTF. CDR3 DNA sequence: TGCGCCAGCAGCTTGAGGGGCTCAGACTATGGCTACACCTTC.

V and J are TRBV25-1 and TRBJ1-4; unclear D gene. Trimming took 5 bases from V and 4 from J, leaving 2 bases between them. The length of the CDR3 is 11 residues. CDR1 is MGHDK and CDR2 is SYGVNS in the germline V gene. Here the CDR3 reads CASSRNEKLFF. The CDR3 DNA follows: TGTGCCAGCAGTCGTAATGAAAAACTGTTTTTT.

The chain employs TRBV29-1 and TRBJ1-1; possibly TRBD1 for D (6 bases). Germline V gives CDR1 SQVTM, CDR2 ANQGSEA. Trimming shortened V by 4 bases and J by 0 bases, and 9 bases separated the two germline ends. This CDR3 has 13 residues. The CDR3 DNA is TGCAGCGTTGGAGGACAGATGAACACTGAAGCTTTCTTT. This codes for CSVGGQMNTEAFF.

The CDR3 nucleotides read TGTGCCAGCAGCTTAGTAGCGGGAGAGATCTACGAGCAGTACTTC. This translates into CASSLVAGEIYEQYF. The chain combines TRBV7-2 with TRBJ2-7; 9 bases line up with TRBD2. This CDR3 has 15 residues. Germline CDR1 reads SGHTA; CDR2 reads FQGNSA. The V segment lost 1 base and the J segment 3 bases; nucleotides outside the gene matches: 4.

The V gene is TRBV29-1, the J gene TRBJ1-1; D is possibly TRBD1 (6 bases). The CDR3 has 13 residues. CDR1 is SQVTM, CDR2 ANQGSEA, per germline. Trimming stripped 5 bases from V and 0 bases from J, with 10 bases between. The CDR3 DNA reads as TGCAGCGTTCAGGGGCAGGTGAACACTGAAGCTTTCTTT. Residues: CSVQGQVNTEAFF. The full variable domain, rest sourced from reference TRBV29-1 and TRBJ1-1, is SAVISQKPSRDICQRGTSLTIQCQVDSQVTMMFWYRQQPGQSLTLIATANQGSEATYESGFVIDKFPISRPNLTFSTLTVSNMSPEDSSIYLCSVQGQVNTEAFFGQGTRLTVV.

This clone was recorded only once. This rearrangement joins TRBV10-3 to TRBJ2-7, with D hard to call. Trimming shortened V by 3 bases and J by 0 bases, and 9 bases separated the two germline ends. This CDR3 is built from 14 residues. The germline V gene encodes CDR1 ENHRY and CDR2 SYGVKD. The CDR3 reads CAISEEVSSYEQYF. The DNA for the CDR3 is TGTGCCATCAGTGAAGAAGTGAGCTCCTACGAGCAGTACTTC.

The V gene is TRBV7-9, the J gene TRBJ1-1, with D tentatively TRBD1 (6 bases). Germline V lookup: CDR1 SEHNR, CDR2 FQNEAQ (reference sequence). V lost 4 bases and J 3 bases, leaving 9 bases between the germline ends. This CDR3 spans 13 amino acids. Here the CDR3 reads CASSSQGYTEAFF. CDR3 DNA: TGTGCCAGCAGCTCTCAGGGGTACACTGAAGCTTTCTTT.

V is TRBV3-1 (or the pseudogene TRBV3-2) and J is TRBJ2-5, with 13 positions matching TRBD2. Trimming took 1 base from V and 5 from J; bases not matched to a gene: 4. The CDR3 loop spans 16 amino acids. Germline V gene lookup returns CDR1 LGHDT and CDR2 YNNKEL (reference sequence). CDR3 residues: CASSQGGLAGVETQYF. As DNA, the CDR3 is TGTGCCAGCAGCCAAGGAGGACTAGCGGGAGTGGAGACCCAGTACTTC.

By proportion, this clone is hyperexpanded. V usage is TRBV11-2 and J usage is TRBJ1-6, with 8 bases that match TRBD1. CDR3 size: 15 residues. V gave up 5 bases and J gave up 7 bases; unmatched junction bases: 7. Looked up from germline, CDR1 is SGHAT and CDR2 is FQNNGV. As DNA, the CDR3 is TGTGCCAGCAGCCCAGGAACAGGGGGAAATTCACCCCTCCACTTT. Protein product: CASSPGTGGNSPLHF. Based on the CDR3 plus reference TRBV11-2 and TRBJ1-6, the full variable domain is EAGVAQSPRYKIIEKRQSVAFWCNPISGHATLYWYQQILGQGPKLLIQFQNNGVVDDSQLPKDRFSAERLKGVDSTLKIQPAKLEDSAVYLCASSPGTGGNSPLHFGNGTRLTVT.

On this clone: Other DNA sequences of this sample code for an identical CDR3. This chain joins TRBV18 and TRBJ1-2, with 11 bases identical to TRBD1. This CDR3 has 15 residues. The J segment lost 3 bases and the V segment lost 3 bases, leaving 3 bases of the junction unmatched. Germline V CDR1 and CDR2: KGHSH, LQKENI. CDR3 sequence (DNA): TGTGCCAGCTCACCCGGGACAGGGGGAGACTATGGCTACACCTTC. This sequence encodes CASSPGTGGDYGYTF.